The source of this T cell receptor (beta chain) is a study of identical twins. V lost 4 bases to trimming and J lost 5 bases, with 14 bases between them. CDR1 SQVTM and CDR2 ANQGSEA come from the germline V gene. The CDR3 contains 13 residues. There are many counts of this clonotype. TCRdb re-derived calls from the 5' RACE reads in MiXCR, one entry per CDR3 protein. The sample shows roughly 750,000 distinct CDR3 sequences, approximately 22% of them seen only once. These data are also associated with another study on T cells expressing NK-cell markers. That work adds: It was sorted CD3+CD56-NKG2C+, CD3+CD56+NKG2C- and CD3+CD56+NKG2C+ T cells that provided the TCR beta repertoires. The study sequenced eight donors, seven HCMV-seropositive and one seronegative. Restriction of the sorted population to alpha-beta TCR T cells was achieved in several experiments with an anti-gamma-delta TCR antibody. Among CD8+ T cells from 5 to 7 donors, dominant NKG2C+ clonotypes accounted for about 1.0-7.0%.

The genes are TRBV29-1 and TRBJ1-1; D ambiguous. This sequence was found in a woman under 30 in good health. Material: PBMCs. CDR3 loop: CSVVAQEGTEAFF. CDR3 coding DNA: TGCAGCGTTGTGGCCCAGGAGGGAACTGAAGCTTTCTTT.